Each of the 14 T cell receptor beta chains below was sequenced from the same sample in a study of T cell repertoires in cytomegalovirus infection. TCRdb re-analysed the reads in MiXCR, keeping a single row per CDR3 protein. The sample contains about half a million distinct CDR3 sequences, 30% to 35% of which appear only once. For these TCRs, the target antigens are not known. Sample: cultured PBMCs, taken from culture after CMV antigen stimulation. These receptors all stem from a human donor in good health (CMV status not recorded). Some clones in this sample may be carry-over from other donors' samples.

This clonotype was observed many times. J is TRBJ2-2 and V is TRBV7-2; perhaps TRBD2 as D (6 bases). The CDR3 is made up of 16 amino acids. Germline V CDR1 and CDR2: SGHTA, FQGNSA. Deletions cut 6 bases from V and 4 bases from J, with 18 bases between. CDR3 nucleotide sequence: TGTGCCAGCAGGGAGGGGAGAAGCTCGGGCACCGGGGAGCTGTTTTTT. It translates to CASREGRSSGTGELFF.

The chain combines TRBV6-2 or TRBV6-3 with TRBJ2-7; tentative D call: TRBD1 (6 bases). This CDR3 spans 13 amino acids. Germline CDR1 is MNHEY and CDR2 is SVGEGT. Trimming removed 4 bases at V and 5 bases at J, with 12 bases between. The CDR3 spells CASSSQGSDEQYV. The CDR3 nucleotides read TGTGCCAGCAGTTCCCAGGGGTCAGACGAGCAGTACGTC.

This clonotype was found once. The chain has TRBV5-1 and TRBJ2-7; D is unresolved. CDR3 length: 14 residues. Germline CDR1 is SGHRS and CDR2 is YFSETQ. The germline V and J ends were trimmed by 7 bases and 2 bases, with 16 bases remaining between them. The CDR3 protein is CASCPSGRTYEQYF. The CDR3 DNA reads as TGCGCCAGCTGCCCTTCGGGCAGGACCTACGAGCAGTACTTC.

The chain carries TRBV6-5 and TRBJ2-3, with 9 bases aligning to TRBD2. The CDR3 contains 15 residues. V lost 3 bases and J lost 4; bases outside the gene matches: 5. The germline gives CDR1 MNHEY, CDR2 SVGAGI. CDR3 DNA sequence: TGTGCCAGCAGTTATTATGCGGGAGGGCCAGATACGCAGTATTTT. Its translation is CASSYYAGGPDTQYF.

This clonotype was seen a few times. This sequence joins TRBV5-1 and TRBJ1-1; a possible D gene is TRBD1 (5 bases). CDR1 is SGHRS and CDR2 is YFSETQ in the germline V gene. This CDR3 spans 15 amino acids. The V end lost 0 bases, the J end lost 0 bases, and 9 bases lay between the germline ends. The CDR3 reads CASSLGTNMNTEAFF. The CDR3, as DNA: TGCGCCAGCAGCTTGGGGACAAATATGAACACTGAAGCTTTCTTT.

Ten or more counts support this clonotype. The gene calls are TRBV7-2 and TRBJ2-2; 8 nucleotides align to TRBD2. Germline loops: CDR1 SGHTA, CDR2 FQGNSA. CDR3 length equals 15 residues. J was trimmed by 6 bases and V by 5 bases; bases with no gene match: 8. CDR3 DNA: TGTGCCAGCAGCCCGCCGGGACTAGGCTCCGGGGAGCTGTTTTTT. This gives the protein CASSPPGLGSGELFF.

About this clonotype: This may come from a read error, since a much larger clone is one base off. This rearrangement joins TRBV7-2 to TRBJ2-7, with 10 bases aligning to TRBD1. The germline V gene encodes CDR1 SGHTA and CDR2 FQGNSA. This CDR3 spans 14 amino acids. CDR3: CACRIGQGAYEQYF. DNA for the CDR3: TGTGCCTGCAGGATCGGACAGGGGGCCTACGAGCAGTACTTC.

This clonotype showed up just a few times. The chain couples TRBV28 to TRBJ1-2, with TRBD1 as a possible D gene (6 bases). V lost 11 bases, J lost 8 bases, and 21 bases lay in between. Germline V gene data show CDR1 as MDHEN and CDR2 as SYDVKM. The length of the CDR3 is 13 residues. The CDR3 nucleotides are TGTGCCTATACTCCCGGACGGGGACACGGCTACACCTTC. Amino acid sequence: CAYTPGRGHGYTF.

The rearrangement joins TRBV6-1 to TRBJ1-6, with D unclear. V shed 2 bases and J shed 7 bases, with 9 bases lying between them. Germline assignment: CDR1 MNHNS and CDR2 SASEGT. There are 14 residues in the CDR3. For the CDR3, the DNA is TGTGCCAGCAGTGAACTTATGGGGAATTCACCCCTCCACTTT. This sequence encodes CASSELMGNSPLHF.

The chain joins TRBV18 to TRBJ2-1; D is unresolved. Between the trimmed V and J ends, which lost 3 bases and 4 bases, there was a span of 7 bases. CDR3 length: 13 amino acids. CDR1 is KGHSH and CDR2 is LQKENI in the germline V gene. CDR3 in DNA: TGTGCCAGCTCACCCACGGCGTACAATGAGCAGTTCTTC. Encoded protein: CASSPTAYNEQFF.

This chain connects TRBV2 to TRBJ1-1; a weak D match, TRBD1 (6 bases). Trimming removed 2 bases from V and 5 bases from J, with 12 bases in between. CDR1 is SNHLY, CDR2 FYNNEI, per germline. CDR3 length: 14 residues. In DNA form, the CDR3 reads TGTGCCAGCAGTGAATTGGGGGCGATGACTGAAGCTTTCTTT. Translation: CASSELGAMTEAFF.

V gene TRBV19 combines with J gene TRBJ1-6; D unclear. The CDR3 is made up of 12 amino acids. Germline CDR1 is LNHDA and CDR2 is SQIVND (reference sequence). The V and J ends lost 6 bases and 10 bases respectively, with 10 bases between them. In nucleotides, the CDR3 is TGTGCCAGTAGCCTACTAAGCTCACCCCTCCACTTT. This codes for CASSLLSSPLHF.

This clonotype appeared a few times. This rearrangement joins TRBV6-5 to TRBJ2-5, with 7 bases matching TRBD2. V trimming: 0 bases; J trimming: 4 bases; junction bases outside the gene matches: 5. The CDR3 is 15 residues long. Germline values: CDR1 MNHEY, CDR2 SVGAGI. The CDR3 region is CASSYSALAGETQYF. For the CDR3, the DNA is TGTGCCAGCAGTTACTCGGCATTAGCGGGAGAGACCCAGTACTTC.

CDR3 nucleotides: TGCGCCAGCAGTTGGGCGGGGAGGAGGAATGAGCAGTTCTTC. It codes for CASSWAGRRNEQFF. The chain combines TRBV4-3 with TRBJ2-1; tentatively, D is TRBD2 (6 bases). The V end lost 6 bases, the J end lost 7 bases, and 16 bases lay between the germline ends. Germline CDR1 reads LGHNA; CDR2 reads YSLEER. The CDR3 has 14 residues.